This TCR beta chain originates from a study of blood T cell repertoires in COVID-19. Whole-study context: The samples span acute and convalescent COVID-19 from the United States, Italy and Spain.

Original analysis: Researchers report that nucleated cell counts were estimated from reference gene primer amplification. This table comes from immunoSEQ multiplex PCR, and its TCRdb copy is limited to in-frame clones, with some not included. D and trimming were read from the DNA, whereas the V and J calls and clone size are those reported in that table. The sample lists over 130,000 clones, about 80% occurring once. Losses at the gene ends were 3 bases for V and 2 bases for J; bases not matched to a gene: 9. The CDR3 has 16 amino acids. Germline lookup yields CDR1 LNHDA and CDR2 SQIVND (reference sequence).

This chain uses TRBV19 with TRBJ2-7; TRBD1 agrees at 8 bases. The clonotype originates from a human donor in a cohort sampled during active COVID-19. Sequencing used peripheral blood. The CDR3 loop reads CASSILGSQGAYEQYF. CDR3 in DNA: TGTGCCAGTAGTATTCTCGGCTCACAGGGGGCCTACGAGCAGTACTTC.